Described below is a single T cell receptor (beta chain) sequence and its context. The antigen remains undetermined. Primers for the PCR totalled 60 Vbeta and 13 Jbeta. Generated by immunoSEQ multiplex PCR, the TCRdb table keeps only in-frame clones and is missing some. The sample has tens of thousands of clones, under 85% seen once. This entry belongs to a study of cytomegalovirus exposure and HLA in healthy donors. Study outcomes and limitations: Researchers reported that a few CMV-associated chains were confirmed in vitro as CMV antigen-specific. Among TCR beta chains of equal frequency, HLA-associated ones were more clonally expanded in a later analysis. The likely explanation for a cluster of highly shared sequence variants was sequencing artifact. Reportedly, HLA-A and HLA-B alleles of most subjects were accurately predicted from TCR beta.

Sequenced material: PBMCs. The receptor was derived from a woman aged 35 to 49 in good health and CMV-seronegative.

The CDR3 DNA sequence: TGCAGCGTTAACAGGGGCGTGGGGCAGCCCCAGCATTTT. It specifies CSVNRGVGQPQHF. This chain joins TRBV29-1 and TRBJ1-5, with 7 bases lining up with TRBD1. The length of the CDR3 is 13 residues. CDR1 is SQVTM and CDR2 is ANQGSEA in the germline V gene. V dropped 5 bases and J dropped 7; count of bases not matched to a gene: 8. The variable domain in full, completed from reference TRBV29-1 and TRBJ1-5, reads SAVISQKPSRDICQRGTSLTIQCQVDSQVTMMFWYRQQPGQSLTLIATANQGSEATYESGFVIDKFPISRPNLTFSTLTVSNMSPEDSSIYLCSVNRGVGQPQHFGDGTRLSIL.